This entry features one T cell receptor (beta chain) sequence. The sample comes from a study of OX40 agonist ivuxolimab in advanced cancers. The CDR3 is 14 residues long. V was cut by 8 bases and J by 7 bases, with 15 bases left in between. Looked up from germline, CDR1 is MNHEY and CDR2 is SMNVEV (reference sequence). This table comes from immunoSEQ multiplex PCR, and its TCRdb copy is limited to in-frame clones, with some not included. Of 65,000 to 85,000 clones listed, around 81% are singletons. This receptor was taken from an adult with an advanced solid tumor such as melanoma, head and neck, liver or kidney cancer. The gene calls are TRBV27 and TRBJ1-6; D may be TRBD1 (6 bases). Sequencing used CD4+ or CD8+ T cells sorted from blood, obtained in a trial of the OX40 agonist ivuxolimab. CDR3 loop: CASSRGTTNSPLHF. The CDR3 bases are TGTGCCAGCTCCCGAGGGACAACAAATTCACCCCTCCACTTT.